This T cell receptor (beta chain) was obtained from a study of Ad26.COV2.S vaccination and SARS-CoV-2 variants. Study details: Once, or twice with 56 days between doses, Ad26.COV2.S was given intramuscularly.

In the case of this clone: Its antigen remains unidentified.

Broader study findings: Reported findings describe substantial breadth in spike-specific CD8+ and CD4+ T cell responses following vaccination. Total responses of T cells may have been underestimated by the analyses of TCR breadth and depth. Compared with placebo recipients, vaccine recipients had higher spike-specific TCR breadth.

Treatment noted: 15 to 20 received Ad26.COV2.S at low or high dose, single or two shots; about 5 received placebo; per-sample allocation not given. It was on day 63 after the first vaccine or placebo injection that samples were taken. Trimming stripped 0 bases from V and 1 base from J, with 10 bases between. CDR1 and CDR2 (germline): LGHDT, YNNKEL (reference sequence). CDR3 length: 15 residues. Using immunoSEQ multiplex PCR, the repertoire was profiled, and TCRdb retains in-frame clones only, with some absent. The sample shows about 240,000 clones, roughly 90% of them seen only once. Here the sequenced sample was peripheral blood, taken in a trial of Ad26.COV2.S vaccine versus placebo. V and J are TRBV3-1 (or the pseudogene TRBV3-2) and TRBJ2-7; D gene uncertain. This clonotype was sampled from a person aged 18 to 59 who received the Ad26.COV2.S COVID-19 vaccine or a placebo. The CDR3 sequence is CASSQETGASYEQYF. CDR3 coding DNA: TGTGCCAGCAGCCAAGAAACGGGCGCATCCTACGAGCAGTACTTC.